Each of the 11 T cell receptor beta chains below was sequenced from the same sample in a study of cytotoxic CD8 clonotypes in ibrutinib-treated CLL. TCRdb keeps only in-frame clones here, not all; method: immunoSEQ multiplex PCR. Of tens of thousands of clones listed, about 47% are singletons. The sample in question was PBMCs, obtained before ibrutinib treatment. The receptor set was obtained from a human donor with chronic lymphocytic leukemia.

This clone was seen a few times. The chain couples TRBV28 to TRBJ1-3, with unresolved D. Germline V lookup: CDR1 MDHEN, CDR2 SYDVKM. Between the trimmed V and J ends, which lost 2 bases and 3 bases, there was a span of 5 bases. This CDR3 has 13 amino acids. In DNA form, the CDR3 reads TGTGCCAGCAGTTTAACATTTGGAAACACCATATATTTT. Residues: CASSLTFGNTIYF.

This clone occurred a few times. The rearrangement uses TRBV2 and TRBJ2-1, with TRBD2 identical over 9 bases. This CDR3 has 14 residues. Germline-derived CDR1 and CDR2 are SNHLY and FYNNEI. Losses at the gene ends were 6 bases for V and 8 bases for J; bases not matched to a gene: 8. DNA for the CDR3: TGTGCCAGCAGGTCCGCGGGGGGGCACTATGAGCAGTTCTTC. This encodes CASRSAGGHYEQFF.

This clone was seen a handful of times. The genes are TRBV30 and TRBJ1-6; weak D call: TRBD1 (6 bases). In germline, CDR1 is GTSNPN, CDR2 SVGIG (reference sequence). The CDR3 extends over 15 amino acids. V lost 1 base and J 8 bases, leaving 15 bases between the germline ends. The CDR3 DNA reads as TGTGCCTGGAGTGGGCTGGGGGGGGCCGATTCACCCCTCCACTTT. It is translated as CAWSGLGGADSPLHF.

The CDR3 sequence: CASSWRTAYYGYTF. CDR3 sequence (DNA): TGTGCCAGCAGTTGGAGGACAGCTTACTATGGCTACACCTTC. This chain links TRBV28 with TRBJ1-2; a possible D gene is TRBD1 (6 bases). CDR1 is MDHEN and CDR2 is SYDVKM in the germline V gene. The CDR3 extends over 14 amino acids. V was shortened by 4 bases and J by 3 bases, with 12 bases between the two germline ends.

The V gene is TRBV6-5, the J gene TRBJ2-7; perhaps TRBD1 as D (5 bases). The CDR3 has 15 residues. CDR1 and CDR2 (germline): MNHEY, SVGAGI. Deletions cut 1 base from V and 7 bases from J, with 17 bases between. The chain's CDR3 is CASSYYHLQRGEQYF. DNA for the CDR3: TGTGCCAGCAGTTACTATCACCTACAAAGGGGAGAGCAGTACTTC.

This rearrangement joins TRBV9 to TRBJ1-6; possibly TRBD1 for D (6 bases). The germline CDR1 and CDR2 sequences are SGDLS and YYNGEE. This CDR3 region has 16 residues. Trimming left V 0 bases short and J 7 bases short, with 14 bases between. The DNA for the CDR3 is TGTGCCAGCAGCGTAGCTCCGGACAGTTTCAATTCACCCCTCCACTTT. Its translation is CASSVAPDSFNSPLHF.

The chain links TRBV18 to TRBJ2-2, with 7 bases lining up with TRBD1. Unmatched junction bases numbered 2, after V lost 1 base and J lost 3 bases. Germline V CDR1 and CDR2: KGHSH, LQKENI. This CDR3 has 15 residues. In nucleotides, the CDR3 is TGTGCCAGCTCACCACTTGGGACAGACACCGGGGAGCTGTTTTTT. Its translation is CASSPLGTDTGELFF.

V is TRBV18 and J is TRBJ1-2; TRBD1 is a possible D gene (6 bases). Germline values: CDR1 KGHSH, CDR2 LQKENI. The CDR3 covers 17 residues. Trimming removed 5 bases from V and 2 bases from J, with 21 bases in between. CDR3 nucleotide sequence: TGTGCCAGCTCATCATCTATACAGGGAACACGAAACTATGGCTACACCTTC. Translated: CASSSSIQGTRNYGYTF.

The CDR3 spells CASSYGSGSQPQHF. CDR3 coding DNA: TGTGCCAGCAGTTACGGGTCAGGGAGTCAGCCCCAGCATTTT. The chain has TRBV6-6 and TRBJ1-5, with D maybe TRBD1 (5 bases). Germline lookup yields CDR1 MNHNY and CDR2 SVGAGI (reference sequence). This CDR3 is 14 amino acids long. V was cut by 2 bases and J by 6 bases, with 11 bases left in between.

This clone was counted only a few times. This chain uses TRBV28 with TRBJ1-2, with a weak D call TRBD1 (5 bases). Germline loops: CDR1 MDHEN, CDR2 SYDVKM. V lost 3 bases and J 2 bases, leaving 10 bases between the germline ends. CDR3 length equals 14 residues. This CDR3 is CASSFKGRNYGYTF. The CDR3 DNA sequence: TGTGCCAGCAGTTTCAAGGGGAGAAACTATGGCTACACCTTC.

The V call is TRBV15, the J call TRBJ2-7, with D perhaps TRBD1 or TRBD2 (6 bases each). Germline V gene lookup returns CDR1 LNHNV and CDR2 YYDKDF (reference sequence). Trimming removed 0 bases at V and 2 bases at J, with 11 bases between. The CDR3 is made up of 15 amino acids. CDR3 bases: TGTGCCACCAGCAGAGATGGGGGGCTCCCCTACGAGCAGTACTTC. Encoded protein: CATSRDGGLPYEQYF.